This paragraph covers one T cell receptor beta chain sequence. Its target is unknown. This CDR3 is 12 amino acids long. The V gene's germline CDR1 is SQVTM and CDR2 ANQGSEA. The V and J ends lost 4 bases and 6 bases respectively, with 10 bases between them. This sample stems from a study of T cell repertoires in cytomegalovirus infection. Study at large: CMV infection together with matching HLA type was indicated by public TCR beta signatures. Study findings and constraints: The response measured ex vivo was dominated by TCR beta clonotypes (HLA-C-restricted and CMV-specific). Carriers of CMV plus the relevant HLA were identified by cumulative public TCR beta family frequency.

TCRdb re-derived calls from the reads in MiXCR, one entry per CDR3 protein. Of 310,000 or so distinct CDR3 sequences listed, about 23% are singletons. This receptor was identified in a human donor in good health (CMV status not recorded). Some clones in this sample may be carry-over from other donors' samples. The material sequenced was PBMCs. The chain combines TRBV29-1 with TRBJ2-1, with D perhaps matching TRBD1 (6 bases). CDR3 protein: CSVGAGVNEQFF. CDR3 bases: TGCAGCGTTGGGGCAGGGGTCAATGAGCAGTTCTTC.